The 3 T cell receptor beta chains below come from one sample, sequenced in a study of T cells in tuberculosis (dated by TCRdb to 2016 to 2019). Library generation was performed with the immunoSEQ multiplex PCR assay. Here the immuneACCESS table is served through TCRdb, limited to in-frame sequences with V and J called. Missing clones are a known gap in these copies; in checked studies unresolved V genes cover under half, and the rest lacks a known reason. The sample table shows about 30,000 clones, and about 91% are seen once. The ten largest make up under 7% of the sample. The time point label, read with the paper, signifies: new active TB diagnosis, blood taken before or within 7 days of starting treatment. The sequenced sample was PBMCs, obtained at tuberculosis diagnosis. Receptors originate from an adult with tuberculosis.

This rearrangement joins TRBV28 to TRBJ2-1, with 9 bases identical to TRBD2. The CDR3 is made up of 15 amino acids. With 8 bases clipped from V and 5 bases from J, the junction kept 10 bases outside the gene matches. Germline V gene data show CDR1 as MDHEN and CDR2 as SYDVKM. The DNA for the CDR3 is TGTGCCAGCGCCACACTAGCGGGTAACCACAATGAGCAGTTCTTC. This translates into CASATLAGNHNEQFF.

The rearrangement uses TRBV25-1 and TRBJ2-1; the D gene is possibly TRBD1 (6 bases). Trimming removed 2 bases at V and 8 bases at J, with 13 bases between. The germline V gene encodes CDR1 MGHDK and CDR2 SYGVNS. The CDR3 spans 14 residues. The DNA of the CDR3 is TGTGCCAGCAGTGAAGGTGGGGGCCGGGATGAGCAGTTCTTC. Protein product: CASSEGGGRDEQFF.

This chain uses TRBV2 with TRBJ1-1; TRBD1 aligns across 7 bases. CDR1 is SNHLY, CDR2 FYNNEI, per germline. Trimming removed 7 bases from V and 4 bases from J; junction bases left unmatched: 9. This CDR3 comprises 14 residues. CDR3 coding DNA: TGTGCCAGCACACGACAGGGCGAGGGCACTGAAGCTTTCTTT. It specifies CASTRQGEGTEAFF.